The T cell receptor beta chain described here comes from a study of PD-L1 blockade in urothelial cancer. Germline V lookup: CDR1 SGHDN, CDR2 FVKESK. The V and J ends lost 1 base and 2 bases, in that order; junction bases with no gene match: 9. This CDR3 is built from 17 residues. Profiling relied on immunoSEQ multiplex PCR, and the TCRdb table lists in-frame clones only, not all of them. The table has some 40,000 clones, roughly 90% seen once. This chain connects TRBV14 to TRBJ2-7; TRBD2 matches 9 bases. Here the sequenced sample was PBMCs, taken around atezolizumab (anti-PD-L1) treatment. The receptor was derived from a man aged 65 to 79 with urothelial cancer. CDR3 sequence reads: CASSQVGIAGETYEQYF. The CDR3 DNA sequence: TGTGCCAGCAGCCAAGTCGGAATAGCGGGAGAAACCTACGAGCAGTACTTC.